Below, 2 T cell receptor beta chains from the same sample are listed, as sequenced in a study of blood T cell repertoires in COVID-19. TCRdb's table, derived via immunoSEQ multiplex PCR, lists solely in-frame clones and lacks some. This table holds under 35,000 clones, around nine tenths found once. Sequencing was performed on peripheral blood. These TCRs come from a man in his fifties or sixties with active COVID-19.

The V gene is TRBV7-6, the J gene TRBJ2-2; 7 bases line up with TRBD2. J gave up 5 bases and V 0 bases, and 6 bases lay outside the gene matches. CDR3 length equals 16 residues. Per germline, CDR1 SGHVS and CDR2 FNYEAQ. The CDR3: CASSLASGGGTGELFF. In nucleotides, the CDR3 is TGTGCCAGCAGCTTAGCTTCGGGAGGAGGTACCGGGGAGCTGTTTTTT.

The CDR3 sequence is CASSTGNSGANVLTF. In nucleotides, the CDR3 is TGTGCCAGTAGTACAGGGAACTCTGGGGCCAACGTCCTGACTTTC. The chain links TRBV19 to TRBJ2-6; possibly TRBD1 for D (5 bases). The V end was cut by 4 bases, the J end by 0 bases, with 7 bases between. Germline CDR1 is LNHDA and CDR2 is SQIVND (reference sequence). CDR3 size: 15 residues.